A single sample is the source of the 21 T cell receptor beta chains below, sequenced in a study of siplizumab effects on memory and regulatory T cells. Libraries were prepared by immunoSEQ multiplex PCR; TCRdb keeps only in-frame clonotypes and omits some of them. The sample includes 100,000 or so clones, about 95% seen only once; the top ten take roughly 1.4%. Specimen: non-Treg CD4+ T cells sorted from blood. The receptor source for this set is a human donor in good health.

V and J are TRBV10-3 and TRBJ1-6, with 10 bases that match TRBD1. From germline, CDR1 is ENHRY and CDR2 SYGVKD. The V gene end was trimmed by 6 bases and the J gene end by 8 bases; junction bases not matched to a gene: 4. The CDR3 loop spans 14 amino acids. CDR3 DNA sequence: TGTGCCATCAGGGAGACAGGGGGCGATTCACCCCTCCACTTT. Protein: CAIRETGGDSPLHF.

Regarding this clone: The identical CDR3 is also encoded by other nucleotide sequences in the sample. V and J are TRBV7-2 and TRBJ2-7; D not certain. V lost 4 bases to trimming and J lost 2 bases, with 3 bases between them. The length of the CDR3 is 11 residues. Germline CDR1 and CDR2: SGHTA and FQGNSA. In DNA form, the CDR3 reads TGTGCCAGCAGCTCGACCTACGAGCAGTACTTC. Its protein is CASSSTYEQYF.

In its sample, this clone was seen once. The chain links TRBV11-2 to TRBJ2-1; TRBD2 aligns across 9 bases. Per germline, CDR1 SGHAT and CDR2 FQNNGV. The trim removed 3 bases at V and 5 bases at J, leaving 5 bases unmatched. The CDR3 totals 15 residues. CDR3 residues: CASSLAGGRNNEQFF. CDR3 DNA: TGTGCCAGCAGCTTGGCGGGAGGGCGGAACAATGAGCAGTTCTTC.

CDR3 sequence: CASSPGGLAGGNIQYF. The CDR3 DNA is TGTGCCAGCAGCCCCGGAGGGCTTGCGGGCGGGAACATTCAGTACTTC. The chain employs TRBV11-3 and TRBJ2-4; D may be TRBD2 (6 bases). Trimming left V 5 bases short and J 7 bases short, with 21 bases between. CDR3 length: 16 residues. In germline, CDR1 is SGHNT, CDR2 YENEEA.

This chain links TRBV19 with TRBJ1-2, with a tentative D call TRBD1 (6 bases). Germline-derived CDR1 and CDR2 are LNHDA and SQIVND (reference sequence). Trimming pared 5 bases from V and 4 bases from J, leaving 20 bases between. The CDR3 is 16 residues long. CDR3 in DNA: TGTGCCAGTAGTCCACGACAGGCCCGGCGGGGCTATGGCTACACCTTC. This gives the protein CASSPRQARRGYGYTF.

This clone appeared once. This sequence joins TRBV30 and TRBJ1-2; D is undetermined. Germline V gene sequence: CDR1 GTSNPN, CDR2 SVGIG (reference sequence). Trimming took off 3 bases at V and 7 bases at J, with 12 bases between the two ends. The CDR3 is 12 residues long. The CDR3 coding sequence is TGTGCCTGGAGGTCTTGGAAGTTTGGCTACACCTTC. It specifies CAWRSWKFGYTF.

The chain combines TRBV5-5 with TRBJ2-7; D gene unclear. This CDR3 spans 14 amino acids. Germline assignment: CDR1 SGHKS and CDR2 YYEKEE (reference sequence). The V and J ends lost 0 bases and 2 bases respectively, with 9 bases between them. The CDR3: CASSLDGLPYEQYF. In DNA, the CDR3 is TGTGCCAGCAGCTTGGACGGGTTACCCTACGAGCAGTACTTC.

CDR3 DNA sequence: TGTGCTAGTGGTTTGGTAAGCAAGGAAGGACACACAAAGCCCACAGATACGCAGTATTTT. Translating it yields CASGLVSKEGHTKPTDTQYF. The chain employs TRBV12-5 and TRBJ2-3, with D possibly being TRBD1 (5 bases). The germline V and J ends were trimmed by 0 bases and 2 bases, with 24 bases remaining between them. Germline V lookup: CDR1 LGHNT, CDR2 FRNRAP. The CDR3 has 20 amino acids.

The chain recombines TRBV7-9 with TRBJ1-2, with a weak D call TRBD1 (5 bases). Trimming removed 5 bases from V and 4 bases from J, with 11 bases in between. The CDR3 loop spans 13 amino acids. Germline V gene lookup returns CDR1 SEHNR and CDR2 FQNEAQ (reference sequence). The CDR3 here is CASSETDTYGYTF. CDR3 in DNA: TGTGCCAGCAGCGAGACAGACACCTATGGCTACACCTTC.

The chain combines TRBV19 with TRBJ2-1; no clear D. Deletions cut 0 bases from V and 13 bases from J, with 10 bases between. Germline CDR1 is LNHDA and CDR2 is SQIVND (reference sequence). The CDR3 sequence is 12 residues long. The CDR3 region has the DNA TGTGCCAGTAGTATAGATCGTGGCAGCCAGTTCTTC. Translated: CASSIDRGSQFF.

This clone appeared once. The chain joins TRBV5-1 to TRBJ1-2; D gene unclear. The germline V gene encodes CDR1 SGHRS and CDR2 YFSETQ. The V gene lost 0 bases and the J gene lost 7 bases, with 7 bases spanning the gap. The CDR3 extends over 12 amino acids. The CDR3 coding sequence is TGCGCCAGCAGCTTGGCAACAAGTGGCTACACCTTC. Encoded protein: CASSLATSGYTF.

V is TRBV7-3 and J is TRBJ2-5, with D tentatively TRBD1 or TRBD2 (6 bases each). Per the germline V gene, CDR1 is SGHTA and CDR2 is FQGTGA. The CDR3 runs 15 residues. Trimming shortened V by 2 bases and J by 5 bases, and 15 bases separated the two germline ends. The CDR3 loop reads CASSLWGAVGETQYF. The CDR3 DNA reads TGTGCCAGCAGCTTATGGGGGGCAGTAGGGGAGACCCAGTACTTC.

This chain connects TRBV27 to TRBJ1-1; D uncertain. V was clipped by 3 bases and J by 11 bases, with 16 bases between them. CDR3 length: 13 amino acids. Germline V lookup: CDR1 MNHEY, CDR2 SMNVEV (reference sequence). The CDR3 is CASSFSGGVLAFF. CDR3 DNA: TGTGCCAGCAGTTTTTCAGGTGGGGTGTTGGCTTTCTTT.

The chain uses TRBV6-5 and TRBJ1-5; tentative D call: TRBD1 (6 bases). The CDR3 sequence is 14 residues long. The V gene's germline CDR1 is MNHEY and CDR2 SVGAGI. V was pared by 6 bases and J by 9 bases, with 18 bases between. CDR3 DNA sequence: TGTGCCAGCAGGGGGGCGGGGACACGGAGGCCCCAGCATTTT. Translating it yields CASRGAGTRRPQHF.

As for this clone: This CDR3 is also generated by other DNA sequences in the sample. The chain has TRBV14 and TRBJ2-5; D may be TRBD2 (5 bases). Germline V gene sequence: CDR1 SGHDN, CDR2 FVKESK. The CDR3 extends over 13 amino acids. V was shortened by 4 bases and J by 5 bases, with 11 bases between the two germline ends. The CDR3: CASSRPSGETQYF. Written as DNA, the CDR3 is TGTGCCAGCAGCCGCCCATCGGGGGAGACCCAGTACTTC.

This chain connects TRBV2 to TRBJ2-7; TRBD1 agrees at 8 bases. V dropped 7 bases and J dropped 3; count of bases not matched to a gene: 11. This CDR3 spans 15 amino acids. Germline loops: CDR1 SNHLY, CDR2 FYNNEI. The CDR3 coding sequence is TGTGCCAGCAAAACAAACAGGGGGAGCTTCTACGAGCAGTACTTC. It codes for CASKTNRGSFYEQYF. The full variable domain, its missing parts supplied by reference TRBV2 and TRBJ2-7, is EPEVTQTPSHQVTQMGQEVILRCVPISNHLYFYWYRQILGQKVEFLVSFYNNEISEKSEIFDDQFSVERPDGSNFTLKIRSTKLEDSAMYFCASKTNRGSFYEQYFGPGTRLTVT.

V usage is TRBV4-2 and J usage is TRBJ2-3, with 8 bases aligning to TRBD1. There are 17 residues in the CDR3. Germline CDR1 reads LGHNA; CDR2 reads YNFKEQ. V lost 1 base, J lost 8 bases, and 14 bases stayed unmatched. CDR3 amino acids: CASSQALDRGPASTQYF. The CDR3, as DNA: TGTGCCAGCAGCCAAGCCCTTGACAGGGGCCCGGCTTCTACGCAGTATTTT.

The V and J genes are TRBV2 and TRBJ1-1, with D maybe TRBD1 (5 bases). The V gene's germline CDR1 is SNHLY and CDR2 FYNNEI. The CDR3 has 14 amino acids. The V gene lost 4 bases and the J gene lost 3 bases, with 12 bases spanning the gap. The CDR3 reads CASSAGGPHTEAFF. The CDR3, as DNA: TGTGCCAGCAGTGCCGGGGGTCCCCACACTGAAGCTTTCTTT.

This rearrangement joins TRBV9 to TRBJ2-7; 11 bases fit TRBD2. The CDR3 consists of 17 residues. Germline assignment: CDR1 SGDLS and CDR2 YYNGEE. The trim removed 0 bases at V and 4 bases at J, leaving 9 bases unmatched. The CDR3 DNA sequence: TGTGCCAGCAGCGTAGGAATAGCGGGAGGGCCTCCGTACGAGCAGTACTTC. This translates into CASSVGIAGGPPYEQYF.

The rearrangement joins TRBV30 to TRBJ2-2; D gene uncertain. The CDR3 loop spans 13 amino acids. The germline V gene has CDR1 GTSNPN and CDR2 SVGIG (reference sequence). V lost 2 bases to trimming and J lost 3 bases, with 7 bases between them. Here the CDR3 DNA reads TGTGCCTGGAGTTCCTACCACACCGGGGAGCTGTTTTTT. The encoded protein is CAWSSYHTGELFF. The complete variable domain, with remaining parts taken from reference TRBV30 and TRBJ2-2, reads SQTIHQWPATLVQPVGSPLSLECTVEGTSNPNLYWYRQAAGRGLQLLFYSVGIGQISSEVPQNLSASRPQDRQFILSSKKLLLSDSGFYLCAWSSYHTGELFFGEGSRLTVL.

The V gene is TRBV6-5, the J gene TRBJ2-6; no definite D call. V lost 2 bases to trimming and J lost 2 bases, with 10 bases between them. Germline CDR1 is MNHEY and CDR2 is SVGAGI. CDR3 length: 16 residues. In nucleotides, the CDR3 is TGTGCCAGCAGTTACAGTCGAAATGCTGGGGCCAACGTCCTGACTTTC. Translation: CASSYSRNAGANVLTF.